There are many counts of the clone carrying this T cell receptor (beta chain). Its antigen is unknown. The data are from a study of T cells in Graves' hyperthyroidism and ophthalmopathy. TCR beta CDR3 region amplification was performed from RNA transcripts. During a first-round RT-PCR of the TCR CDR3, the HTBI primer set was used. TCRdb re-called the multiplex PCR reads through MiXCR, storing one row per CDR3 protein. The sample lists 550,000 to 600,000 distinct CDR3 sequences; 35% to 55% were seen once. V lost 1 base and J 3 bases, leaving 13 bases between the germline ends. The length of the CDR3 is 15 residues. CDR1 is LNHNV and CDR2 is YYDKDF in the germline V gene (reference sequence). Findings and caveats of the study: Ophthalmopathy was predicted by the model a median of about 6.7 months ahead of onset. Ophthalmopathy was separated from stable hyperthyroidism by a 13 V-J model. Peripheral blood also featured most of the thyroid clonotypes expanded above 0.001.

Reasons for excluding patients were uncontrolled infection, other autoimmune disease, pregnancy or lactation. The sequence was collected from an adult woman with Graves' disease, either hyperthyroidism or ophthalmopathy (not recorded which). The J gene is TRBJ2-7, the V gene TRBV15, with D possibly matching TRBD1 (6 bases). The sample was peripheral blood or thyroid tissue (not recorded which). CDR3 DNA sequence: TGTGCCACCAGCAGAGGAGAGACAGGCGACTACGAGCAGTACTTC. Translating gives CATSRGETGDYEQYF.